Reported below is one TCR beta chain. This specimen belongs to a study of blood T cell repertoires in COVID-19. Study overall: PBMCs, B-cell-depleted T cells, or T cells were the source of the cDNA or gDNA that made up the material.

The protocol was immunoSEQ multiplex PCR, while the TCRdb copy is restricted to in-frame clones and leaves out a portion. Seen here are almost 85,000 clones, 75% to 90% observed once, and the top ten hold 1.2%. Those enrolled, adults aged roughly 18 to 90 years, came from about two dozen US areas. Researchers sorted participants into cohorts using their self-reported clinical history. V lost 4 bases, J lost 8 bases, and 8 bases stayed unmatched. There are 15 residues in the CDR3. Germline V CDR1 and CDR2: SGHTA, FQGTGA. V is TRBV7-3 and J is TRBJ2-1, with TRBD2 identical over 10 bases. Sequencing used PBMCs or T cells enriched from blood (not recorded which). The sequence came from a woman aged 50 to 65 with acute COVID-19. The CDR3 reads CASSSSSGSWDEQFF. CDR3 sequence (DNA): TGTGCCAGCAGCTCATCTAGCGGGAGTTGGGATGAGCAGTTCTTC.